What follows are 23 T cell receptor beta chains derived from one specimen sequenced in a study of technical replicates of blood from several donors. Measured with immunoSEQ multiplex PCR; TCRdb has only the in-frame clones, and not every one. This sample yields under 95,000 clones, of which 91% are seen a single time; less than 0.4% belongs to the top ten. The sequenced sample consisted of T cells isolated from PBMCs. The receptors stem from a human donor in good health. Some clones in this sample may be carry-over from other donors' samples.

The chain joins TRBV11-1 to TRBJ2-5; tentatively, D is TRBD2 (6 bases). This CDR3 has 13 residues. Trimming left V 7 bases short and J 3 bases short, with 12 bases between. Germline-derived CDR1 and CDR2 are SGHAT and FQDESV (reference sequence). The CDR3 nucleotides read TGTGCCAGCACCACCCTAGCGAAAGAGACCCAGTACTTC. Its translation: CASTTLAKETQYF.

This clone was counted a single time. The rearrangement links TRBV4-1 to TRBJ2-7; the match to TRBD2 covers 13 bases. Germline V gives CDR1 MGHRA, CDR2 YSYEKL. This CDR3 spans 16 amino acids. V was clipped by 1 base and J by 4 bases; unmatched bases: 4. CDR3 protein: CASSQVGTSGTYEQYF. The CDR3 DNA is TGCGCCAGCAGCCAAGTCGGGACTAGCGGGACTTACGAGCAGTACTTC.

The chain is built from TRBV28 and TRBJ1-2; 7 bases are shared with TRBD1. This CDR3 is built from 15 residues. Losses at the gene ends were 5 bases for V and 1 base for J; bases not matched to a gene: 7. Germline loops: CDR1 MDHEN, CDR2 SYDVKM. CDR3 amino acids: CASSHGTVDNYGYTF. DNA of the CDR3: TGTGCCAGCAGTCACGGGACAGTCGATAACTATGGCTACACCTTC.

The rearrangement joins TRBV4-3 to TRBJ2-3; 7 positions agree with TRBD2. In germline, CDR1 is LGHNA, CDR2 YSLEER. This CDR3 is built from 18 residues. J was trimmed by 2 bases and V by 0 bases; bases with no gene match: 11. The CDR3 sequence: CASSQDFVGGGYTDTQYF. Here the CDR3 DNA reads TGCGCCAGCAGCCAAGATTTCGTGGGGGGAGGGTACACAGATACGCAGTATTTT.

The V and J genes are TRBV5-1 and TRBJ2-3; D not certain. This CDR3 has 12 residues. The V end was cut by 0 bases, the J end by 4 bases, with 3 bases between. Germline CDR1 reads SGHRS; CDR2 reads YFSETQ. In nucleotides, the CDR3 is TGCGCCAGCAGCTTGGTCGCAGATACGCAGTATTTT. This sequence encodes CASSLVADTQYF. Using reference TRBV5-1 and TRBJ2-3 for the parts outside the CDR3, the full variable domain is KAGVTQTPRYLIKTRGQQVTLSCSPISGHRSVSWYQQTPGQGLQFLFEYFSETQRNKGNFPGRFSGRQFSNSRSEMNVSTLELGDSALYLCASSLVADTQYFGPGTRLTVL.

The chain couples TRBV30 to TRBJ1-6, with D perhaps matching TRBD1 (5 bases). This CDR3 has 15 amino acids. Germline V CDR1 and CDR2: GTSNPN, SVGIG (reference sequence). Deletions cut 6 bases from V and 3 bases from J, with 15 bases between. CDR3 protein: CACRWGGGYNSPLHF. CDR3 nucleotide sequence: TGTGCCTGCCGGTGGGGGGGTGGCTATAATTCACCCCTCCACTTT. Full variable domain (outside the CDR3, taken from reference TRBV30 and TRBJ1-6): SQTIHQWPATLVQPVGSPLSLECTVEGTSNPNLYWYRQAAGRGLQLLFYSVGIGQISSEVPQNLSASRPQDRQFILSSKKLLLSDSGFYLCACRWGGGYNSPLHFGNGTRLTVT.

The V gene is TRBV2, the J gene TRBJ2-7, with TRBD2 as a possible D gene (6 bases). The germline CDR1 and CDR2 sequences are SNHLY and FYNNEI. V was trimmed by 3 bases and J by 4 bases, leaving 16 bases between them. CDR3 length: 15 amino acids. CDR3 sequence reads: CASSDGSLARYEQYF. In DNA, the CDR3 is TGTGCCAGCAGTGACGGTAGTCTAGCGCGATACGAGCAGTACTTC.

J is TRBJ2-2 and V is TRBV12-5; 10 positions match TRBD2. Germline V lookup: CDR1 LGHNT, CDR2 FRNRAP. This CDR3 has 15 residues. V lost 3 bases, J lost 6 bases, and 4 bases stayed unmatched. CDR3 sequence reads: CASGLAGGRSGELFF. Here the CDR3 DNA reads TGTGCTAGTGGTTTAGCGGGGGGGCGTTCCGGGGAGCTGTTTTTT.

The chain is built from TRBV19 and TRBJ2-3; 9 bases align to TRBD1. Germline V lookup: CDR1 LNHDA, CDR2 SQIVND (reference sequence). With 6 bases clipped from V and 1 base from J, the junction kept 8 bases outside the gene matches. There are 16 residues in the CDR3. CDR3 sequence reads: CASSSLWDRGTDTQYF. The DNA of the CDR3 is TGTGCCAGTAGCTCACTGTGGGACAGGGGCACAGATACGCAGTATTTT.

The chain couples TRBV15 to TRBJ2-1; no definite D call. V shed 1 base and J shed 7 bases, with 17 bases lying between them. Germline CDR1 LNHNV, CDR2 YYDKDF (reference sequence). This CDR3 spans 16 amino acids. The CDR3 coding sequence is TGTGCCACCAGCAGAGGAGGCGCGGCGGTTGGGAATGAGCAGTTCTTC. It encodes CATSRGGAAVGNEQFF.

The CDR3 bases are TGTGCCAGCAGTGGACAAGAGACAGACCTCTCAATTAATGAAAAACTGTTTTTT. Its protein is CASSGQETDLSINEKLFF. The chain is built from TRBV6-1 and TRBJ1-4; perhaps TRBD1 as D (5 bases). Per germline, CDR1 MNHNS and CDR2 SASEGT. V was cut by 4 bases and J by 4 bases, with 22 bases left in between. The CDR3 loop spans 18 amino acids.

The rearrangement uses TRBV30 and TRBJ1-1, with a weak D call TRBD1 (5 bases). CDR1 GTSNPN and CDR2 SVGIG come from the germline V gene (reference sequence). V gave up 7 bases and J gave up 4 bases, with 19 bases separating them. CDR3 length: 14 amino acids. In DNA form, the CDR3 reads TGTGCCTTCCTTGTGGGAAGAAGGGGCACTGAAGCTTTCTTT. The encoded protein is CAFLVGRRGTEAFF.

The chain carries TRBV7-6 and TRBJ2-7; D possibly corresponds to TRBD1 (5 bases). Trimming took 1 base from V and 4 from J, leaving 11 bases between them. The CDR3 consists of 14 residues. Looked up from germline, CDR1 is SGHVS and CDR2 is FNYEAQ. The CDR3 spells CASSLVGQGYEQYF. The CDR3 DNA follows: TGTGCCAGCAGCTTAGTCGGGCAGGGTTACGAGCAGTACTTC.

This clone appeared a single time. The chain recombines TRBV20-1 with TRBJ2-1, with no clear D. Germline lookup yields CDR1 DFQATT and CDR2 SNEGSKA (reference sequence). The length of the CDR3 is 11 residues. V was trimmed by 3 bases and J by 10 bases, leaving 10 bases between them. CDR3 in amino acids: CSASLLSEQFF. The CDR3 DNA reads as TGCAGTGCTAGTCTCTTGTCGGAGCAGTTCTTC.

The rearrangement links TRBV18 to TRBJ2-1, with a weak D call TRBD1 (5 bases). The CDR3 has 15 residues. V lost 0 bases to trimming and J lost 1 base, with 7 bases between them. Germline CDR1 reads KGHSH; CDR2 reads LQKENI. CDR3 amino acids: CASSPPTESYNEQFF. The CDR3, as DNA: TGTGCCAGCTCACCACCGACAGAGTCCTACAATGAGCAGTTCTTC. Combining the CDR3 with reference TRBV18 and TRBJ2-1 gives the whole variable domain NAGVMQNPRHLVRRRGQEARLRCSPMKGHSHVYWYRQLPEEGLKFMVYLQKENIIDESGMPKERFSAEFPKEGPSILRIQQVVRGDSAAYFCASSPPTESYNEQFFGPGTRLTVL.

This clone was seen only a few times. The rearrangement uses TRBV7-7 and TRBJ2-3; D perhaps matches TRBD2 (6 bases). The CDR3 covers 11 residues. V was trimmed by 10 bases and J by 6 bases, leaving 11 bases between them. The germline V gene has CDR1 SSHAT and CDR2 FNYEAQ (reference sequence). CDR3 amino acids: CATEEGDTQYF. In DNA form, the CDR3 reads TGTGCCACCGAGGAGGGCGATACGCAGTATTTT.

The chain joins TRBV30 to TRBJ2-7; perhaps TRBD1 as D (6 bases). Germline V gene sequence: CDR1 GTSNPN, CDR2 SVGIG (reference sequence). CDR3 length: 12 residues. Trimming took 2 bases from V and 5 from J, leaving 10 bases between them. The CDR3 sequence is CAWSSGQNEQYF. In DNA, the CDR3 is TGTGCCTGGAGTTCCGGACAGAACGAGCAGTACTTC.

The chain recombines TRBV5-1 with TRBJ2-2; 10 positions agree with TRBD1. CDR1 and CDR2 from the germline V gene are SGHRS and YFSETQ. Trimming cost V 4 bases and J 7 bases; bases outside gene matches: 4. This CDR3 is 14 amino acids long. The CDR3 coding sequence is TGCGCCAGCAGCGGGACAGGGGTTTACGGGGAGCTGTTTTTT. It codes for CASSGTGVYGELFF.

The chain recombines TRBV10-3 with TRBJ2-7; possible D gene TRBD2, 5 bases. The CDR3 runs to 14 residues. V lost 0 bases to trimming and J lost 6 bases, with 12 bases between them. The germline V gene has CDR1 ENHRY and CDR2 SYGVKD. DNA for the CDR3: TGTGCCATCAGTGAGTCTCTACTAGTTGGCGAGCAGTACTTC. Translating gives CAISESLLVGEQYF.

The chain carries TRBV4-1 and TRBJ1-1, with TRBD1 matching over 8 bases. CDR3 length equals 13 residues. Germline CDR1 MGHRA, CDR2 YSYEKL. The ends lost 4 bases at V and 8 bases at J; junction bases unmatched: 6. CDR3 coding DNA: TGCGCCAGCAGCCGCCGGACAGGGCCAGAAGCTTTCTTT. Amino acids: CASSRRTGPEAFF.

This rearrangement joins TRBV12-5 to TRBJ1-1, with a weak D call TRBD1 (5 bases). Germline CDR1 reads LGHNT; CDR2 reads FRNRAP. Between the trimmed V and J ends, which lost 1 base and 4 bases, there was a span of 13 bases. The CDR3 has 15 amino acids. CDR3 protein: CASGLGGAGGTEAFF. The CDR3 DNA follows: TGTGCTAGTGGTTTGGGGGGCGCCGGCGGCACTGAAGCTTTCTTT.

This chain links TRBV6-5 with TRBJ2-1; no firm D call. CDR3 length: 13 amino acids. Germline V CDR1 and CDR2: MNHEY, SVGAGI. Trimming removed 0 bases at V and 5 bases at J, with 5 bases between. The DNA of the CDR3 is TGTGCCAGCAGTTACTCGTCTGACAATGAGCAGTTCTTC. Its translation: CASSYSSDNEQFF.

V is TRBV7-8 and J is TRBJ1-1; 9 positions agree with TRBD1. Germline CDR1 and CDR2: SGHVS and FQNEAQ. This CDR3 has 16 amino acids. V lost 3 bases and J lost 5; bases outside the gene matches: 10. This chain's CDR3 is CASSLLGTGKETEAFF. Written as DNA, the CDR3 is TGTGCCAGCAGCTTGTTGGGGACAGGGAAGGAGACTGAAGCTTTCTTT.